The 23 T cell receptor beta chains listed next were all sequenced from one sample in a study of T cell responses to AZD1222 COVID-19 vaccine. The protocol was immunoSEQ multiplex PCR, while the TCRdb copy is restricted to in-frame clones and leaves out a portion. The sample consists of about 150,000 clones, 92% of them appearing once. This specimen consisted of peripheral blood, obtained 28 days after the second AZD1222 dose. The receptors stem from an adult who received the AZD1222 COVID-19 vaccine.

The rearrangement joins TRBV10-3 to TRBJ2-7; D is perhaps TRBD1 or TRBD2 (5 bases each). The CDR3 length is 17 residues. The germline V and J ends were trimmed by 3 bases and 4 bases, with 22 bases remaining between them. Germline CDR1 and CDR2: ENHRY and SYGVKD. The CDR3 DNA follows: TGTGCCATCAGTGATAGGGGACGGCCCTCAGACGCTTACGAGCAGTACTTC. Its translation: CAISDRGRPSDAYEQYF.

The chain links TRBV24-1 to TRBJ2-7; D remains ambiguous. The CDR3 consists of 11 residues. Germline CDR1 and CDR2: KGHDR and SFDVKD. V was clipped by 0 bases and J by 5 bases, with 1 base between them. CDR3 region: CATSDLDEQYF. In DNA form, the CDR3 reads TGTGCCACCAGTGATTTGGACGAGCAGTACTTC.

This clone occurred once. The V call is TRBV28, the J call TRBJ1-1; D is perhaps TRBD1 (5 bases). The V gene lost 7 bases and the J gene lost 4 bases, with 16 bases spanning the gap. Germline loops: CDR1 MDHEN, CDR2 SYDVKM. CDR3 size: 14 residues. CDR3 amino acids: CASNRPSKGTEAFF. DNA of the CDR3: TGTGCCAGCAACAGGCCTTCGAAGGGCACTGAAGCTTTCTTT. Looking up the rest from reference TRBV28 and TRBJ1-1 gives the full variable domain: DVKVTQSSRYLVKRTGEKVFLECVQDMDHENMFWYRQDPGLGLRLIYFSYDVKMKEKGDIPEGYSVSREKKERFSLILESASTNQTSMYLCASNRPSKGTEAFFGQGTRLTVV.

The V gene is TRBV28, the J gene TRBJ1-5; D not resolved. The CDR3 sequence is 13 residues long. CDR1 and CDR2 from the germline V gene are MDHEN and SYDVKM. V was pared by 6 bases and J by 1 base, with 7 bases between. The CDR3 sequence is CASSIPSNQPQHF. CDR3 nucleotides: TGTGCCAGCAGCATCCCAAGCAATCAGCCCCAGCATTTT. Looking up the rest from reference TRBV28 and TRBJ1-5 gives the full variable domain: DVKVTQSSRYLVKRTGEKVFLECVQDMDHENMFWYRQDPGLGLRLIYFSYDVKMKEKGDIPEGYSVSREKKERFSLILESASTNQTSMYLCASSIPSNQPQHFGDGTRLSIL.

The chain links TRBV9 to TRBJ2-5, with 7 bases lining up with TRBD2. This CDR3 is 14 amino acids long. V gave up 2 bases and J gave up 8 bases; unmatched junction bases: 9. Germline loops: CDR1 SGDLS, CDR2 YYNGEE. DNA of the CDR3: TGTGCCAGCAGCGTCGGTAGCGGGCCCGTCACCCAGTACTTC. Translated: CASSVGSGPVTQYF.

The V and J genes are TRBV5-3 and TRBJ2-7; D remains ambiguous. TRBV5-3 is labeled an ORF, and its function is uncertain. The ends were cut back, 4 bases at V and 1 base at J, with 6 bases in the middle. The CDR3 runs 12 residues. The CDR3 nucleotides read TGTGCCAGAAGCCGCGGTTCCTACGAGCAGTACTTC. Protein sequence: CARSRGSYEQYF.

The chain recombines TRBV7-2 with TRBJ2-5; weak D call: TRBD1 (6 bases). Germline V gives CDR1 SGHTA, CDR2 FQGNSA. This CDR3 region has 15 residues. V was shortened by 5 bases and J by 4 bases, with 17 bases between the two germline ends. The CDR3 DNA follows: TGTGCCAGCAGCAAATGGGGCACAGGGCCAGAGACCCAGTACTTC. Translating it yields CASSKWGTGPETQYF.

This rearrangement joins TRBV9 to TRBJ2-3; TRBD2 aligns across 10 bases. The CDR3 extends over 18 amino acids. V lost 2 bases to trimming and J lost 0 bases; unmatched junction nucleotides: 9. Germline CDR1 reads SGDLS; CDR2 reads YYNGEE. CDR3 sequence reads: CASSVEPGSGRSTDTQYF. The CDR3 nucleotides read TGTGCCAGCAGCGTGGAGCCAGGTAGCGGGAGGAGCACAGATACGCAGTATTTT. The full variable domain, with the rest looked up from reference TRBV9 and TRBJ2-3, is DSGVTQTPKHLITATGQRVTLRCSPRSGDLSVYWYQQSLDQGLQFLIQYYNGEERAKGNILERFSAQQFPDLHSELNLSSLELGDSALYFCASSVEPGSGRSTDTQYFGPGTRLTVL.

J is TRBJ1-5 and V is TRBV28, with D maybe TRBD1 (5 bases). Germline values: CDR1 MDHEN, CDR2 SYDVKM. The germline V and J ends were trimmed by 9 bases and 4 bases, with 13 bases remaining between them. The CDR3 is 13 amino acids. This CDR3 is CASNRQQNQPQHF. CDR3 nucleotide sequence: TGTGCCAGTAATAGACAGCAGAATCAGCCCCAGCATTTT.

This chain links TRBV9 with TRBJ2-1; 10 nucleotides agree with TRBD2. Germline V gene data show CDR1 as SGDLS and CDR2 as YYNGEE. J lost 3 bases, V lost 5 bases, and 11 bases had no gene match. The CDR3 contains 17 residues. CDR3 residues: CASRGAPSSGSYNEQFF. As DNA, the CDR3 is TGTGCCAGCAGAGGAGCCCCGTCTAGCGGGAGCTACAATGAGCAGTTCTTC.

The chain has TRBV14 and TRBJ1-2; no reliable D call. This CDR3 contains 14 residues. The germline gives CDR1 SGHDN, CDR2 FVKESK. Trimming cost V 1 base and J 5 bases, with 11 bases left between them. The CDR3 loop reads CASSQGAFRYGYTF. The CDR3 region has the DNA TGTGCCAGCAGCCAAGGCGCCTTCCGATATGGCTACACCTTC.

The CDR3 region is CSVETGSPYRGYTF. The CDR3 DNA follows: TGCAGCGTTGAAACAGGCTCCCCGTATCGGGGCTACACCTTC. The chain joins TRBV29-1 to TRBJ1-2; possible D gene TRBD1, 5 bases. Germline V lookup: CDR1 SQVTM, CDR2 ANQGSEA. Trimming stripped 2 bases from V and 8 bases from J, with 18 bases between. The CDR3 totals 14 residues. Together with reference TRBV29-1 and TRBJ1-2, the CDR3 gives the full variable domain: SAVISQKPSRDICQRGTSLTIQCQVDSQVTMMFWYRQQPGQSLTLIATANQGSEATYESGFVIDKFPISRPNLTFSTLTVSNMSPEDSSIYLCSVETGSPYRGYTFGSGTRLTVV.

J is TRBJ2-2 and V is TRBV9, with unresolved D. Germline-derived CDR1 and CDR2 are SGDLS and YYNGEE. V gave up 4 bases and J gave up 5 bases, with 3 bases separating them. This CDR3 contains 11 residues. CDR3 DNA sequence: TGTGCCAGCAGCCTAACCGGGGAGCTGTTTTTT. Its protein is CASSLTGELFF.

This chain links TRBV28 with TRBJ1-1; D is undetermined. This CDR3 is 14 amino acids long. From germline, CDR1 is MDHEN and CDR2 SYDVKM. V lost 10 bases, J lost 5 bases, and 20 bases lay in between. In nucleotides, the CDR3 is TGTGCCATCCTGCGCCCCGGGCATAGGACTGAAGCTTTCTTT. The encoded protein is CAILRPGHRTEAFF.

The chain joins TRBV5-4 to TRBJ1-2, with TRBD1 as a possible D gene (6 bases). The V gene lost 3 bases and the J gene lost 8 bases, with 14 bases spanning the gap. Per germline, CDR1 SGHNT and CDR2 YYREEE (reference sequence). This CDR3 is 13 amino acids long. The CDR3 DNA sequence: TGTGCCAGCAGCTCCCAAGGGGGGGAAGGCTACACCTTC. Protein product: CASSSQGGEGYTF.

This chain uses TRBV6-2 or TRBV6-3 with TRBJ2-7; 10 nucleotides line up with TRBD1. The CDR3 extends over 16 amino acids. With V trimmed by 5 bases and J by 1 base, 8 bases remained unmatched. Germline CDR1 reads MNHEY; CDR2 reads SVGEGT. The DNA for the CDR3 is TGTGCCAGCAGTGTAACCGGGACAGGGGTATCCTACGAGCAGTACTTC. Translated, it gives CASSVTGTGVSYEQYF.

This sequence joins TRBV13 and TRBJ2-6; D may be TRBD2 (6 bases). This CDR3 is built from 15 residues. Germline CDR1 and CDR2: PRHDT and FYEKMQ (reference sequence). Between the trimmed V and J ends, which lost 4 bases and 3 bases, there was a span of 10 bases. In DNA form, the CDR3 reads TGTGCCAGCAGCTCCGGGGGTTATGGGGCCAACGTCCTGACTTTC. It is translated as CASSSGGYGANVLTF.

This chain links TRBV19 with TRBJ1-6, with D perhaps TRBD1 (5 bases). Trimming cost V 5 bases and J 7 bases, with 12 bases left between them. The CDR3 totals 14 residues. Germline V gene lookup returns CDR1 LNHDA and CDR2 SQIVND (reference sequence). In DNA, the CDR3 is TGTGCCAGTAGTGCAGGGTCGGCAAATTCACCCCTCCACTTT. This gives the protein CASSAGSANSPLHF.

This clone came up a few times. CDR3 in amino acids: CASSFGTTSGELFF. The DNA of the CDR3 is TGTGCCAGCAGCTTCGGGACTACGTCCGGGGAGCTGTTTTTT. The chain is built from TRBV7-2 and TRBJ2-2; 7 bases map to TRBD2. After removal of 3 bases from V and 6 bases from J, the junction contained 4 bases not matched to a gene. Germline CDR1 and CDR2: SGHTA and FQGNSA. The CDR3 contains 14 residues.

The gene calls are TRBV28 and TRBJ2-2; D unresolved. The CDR3 contains 11 residues. The ends were cut back, 9 bases at V and 4 bases at J, with 6 bases in the middle. CDR1 and CDR2 (germline): MDHEN, SYDVKM. CDR3 sequence (DNA): TGTGCCAGTTTTAGCACCGGGGAGCTGTTTTTT. This translates into CASFSTGELFF.

CDR3 sequence (DNA): TGTGCCAGTAGTAGGGGAGGCGAAAAACTGTTTTTT. Translation gives CASSRGGEKLFF. The genes are TRBV19 and TRBJ1-4; unclear D gene. Trimming removed 4 bases at V and 8 bases at J, with 8 bases between. CDR1 is LNHDA and CDR2 is SQIVND in the germline V gene (reference sequence). The CDR3 has 12 amino acids.

This chain uses TRBV2 with TRBJ2-3, with unresolved D. The CDR3 is 15 amino acids. From germline, CDR1 is SNHLY and CDR2 FYNNEI. V gave up 6 bases and J gave up 4 bases, with 17 bases separating them. CDR3: CASSLQSVRSDTQYF. CDR3 DNA: TGTGCCAGCAGCCTCCAGTCCGTCAGGTCAGATACGCAGTATTTT.

CDR3 sequence (DNA): TGTGCCAGCAGCAAAAAGATTACGGATACTCGAGGGGAAAAACTGTTTTTT. Translation: CASSKKITDTRGEKLFF. J is TRBJ1-4 and V is TRBV21-1. TRBV21-1 is deemed a pseudogene. The CDR3 runs 17 residues.